Listed below are T cell receptor beta chains from one sample, sequenced in a study of CD8+ T cells in alopecia areata. Assay: immunoSEQ multiplex PCR; the TCRdb copy retains only in-frame clones and omits some. The sample comprises some 100,000 clones, 58% of which are singletons, and around 30% rests with the top ten. The sequenced sample was CD8+ T cells sorted from blood, obtained at week 4, from a patient treated with tofacitinib. All receptors derive from a human donor with alopecia areata. CDR3s include the opening cysteine and the closing phenylalanine or tryptophan. Fields, in order: D gene, V gene, J gene, CDR3 protein. D genes are given only for firm matches.

d_call: NA; v_call: TRBV13; j_call: TRBJ2-5; cdr3_aa: CASSLSPQETQYF
d_call: TRBD1; v_call: TRBV2; j_call: TRBJ1-6; cdr3_aa: CASSPTGGGSPLHF
d_call: NA; v_call: TRBV13; j_call: TRBJ2-3; cdr3_aa: CASSLPGRAGGSTDTQYF
d_call: TRBD1; v_call: TRBV29-1; j_call: TRBJ2-2; cdr3_aa: CSVEEGRPGQGSTGELFF
d_call: NA; v_call: TRBV5-1; j_call: TRBJ1-1; cdr3_aa: CASSLTTRDTEAFF
d_call: TRBD1; v_call: TRBV29-1; j_call: TRBJ2-5; cdr3_aa: CSVLRGQNQETQYF
d_call: NA; v_call: TRBV9; j_call: TRBJ2-3; cdr3_aa: CASSVETPTDTQYF
d_call: NA; v_call: TRBV6-5; j_call: TRBJ2-1; cdr3_aa: CASSYLAEGNYNEQFF
d_call: TRBD2; v_call: TRBV2; j_call: TRBJ2-5; cdr3_aa: CASSELAVQETQYF
d_call: NA; v_call: TRBV28; j_call: TRBJ1-3; cdr3_aa: CASSLRVAGNTIYF
d_call: NA; v_call: TRBV4-1; j_call: TRBJ1-6; cdr3_aa: CASSQDRQYNSPLHF
d_call: NA; v_call: TRBV7-9; j_call: TRBJ2-7; cdr3_aa: CASSLAPAGFYEQYF
d_call: NA; v_call: TRBV29-1; j_call: TRBJ2-2; cdr3_aa: CSIAGASNTGELFF
d_call: TRBD1; v_call: TRBV7-9; j_call: TRBJ1-5; cdr3_aa: CASSQTGGNQPQHF
d_call: NA; v_call: TRBV19; j_call: TRBJ1-1; cdr3_aa: CASSVDTGPTEAFF
d_call: NA; v_call: TRBV10-3; j_call: TRBJ2-7; cdr3_aa: CAIRTDYEQYF
d_call: NA; v_call: TRBV6-6; j_call: TRBJ2-7; cdr3_aa: CASSYNQQTYEQYF
d_call: NA; v_call: TRBV30; j_call: TRBJ2-1; cdr3_aa: CAWDAGGNEQFF
d_call: NA; v_call: TRBV25-1; j_call: TRBJ2-7; cdr3_aa: CASSDKGSYEQYF
d_call: TRBD2; v_call: TRBV4-2; j_call: TRBJ2-7; cdr3_aa: CASSPLAGPYEQYF
d_call: TRBD1; v_call: TRBV27; j_call: TRBJ1-2; cdr3_aa: CASSLHLGQGDYGYTF
d_call: NA; v_call: TRBV7-3; j_call: TRBJ2-7; cdr3_aa: CASSSSGTADYEQYF
d_call: TRBD1; v_call: TRBV29-1; j_call: TRBJ1-1; cdr3_aa: CSVEGRTGWVTEAFF
d_call: NA; v_call: TRBV27; j_call: TRBJ2-3; cdr3_aa: CASSYSTDTQYF
d_call: NA; v_call: TRBV4-1; j_call: TRBJ1-6; cdr3_aa: CASSQVDKVSGRSPLHF
d_call: NA; v_call: TRBV30; j_call: TRBJ1-1; cdr3_aa: CAWSVDGMNTEAFF
d_call: TRBD1; v_call: TRBV30; j_call: TRBJ2-5; cdr3_aa: CAWEPGQEETQYF
d_call: TRBD2; v_call: TRBV7-7; j_call: TRBJ2-1; cdr3_aa: CASRMLAGYNEQFF
d_call: TRBD1; v_call: TRBV28; j_call: TRBJ2-2; cdr3_aa: CASSKLQGAGELFF
d_call: NA; v_call: TRBV7-9; j_call: TRBJ1-1; cdr3_aa: CASSRDRNTEAFF
d_call: NA; v_call: TRBV6-6; j_call: TRBJ1-1; cdr3_aa: CASIQGNTEAFF
d_call: TRBD1; v_call: TRBV29-1; j_call: TRBJ2-7; cdr3_aa: CSATGGLTYEQYF
d_call: NA; v_call: TRBV12-5; j_call: TRBJ1-1; cdr3_aa: CASVGYPNTEAFF
d_call: NA; v_call: TRBV7-7; j_call: TRBJ2-1; cdr3_aa: CASKRGSEEHEQFF
d_call: NA; v_call: TRBV14; j_call: TRBJ1-2; cdr3_aa: CASSPGQTYGYTF
d_call: NA; v_call: TRBV7-9; j_call: TRBJ2-1; cdr3_aa: CASTSGEGDNEQFF
d_call: TRBD2; v_call: TRBV27; j_call: TRBJ2-1; cdr3_aa: CASSLLSPRGYNEQFF
d_call: NA; v_call: TRBV15; j_call: TRBJ2-3; cdr3_aa: CATSTDTRGSSTDTQYF
d_call: NA; v_call: TRBV15; j_call: TRBJ1-4; cdr3_aa: CATSSNNEKLFF
d_call: TRBD2; v_call: TRBV4-1; j_call: TRBJ2-5; cdr3_aa: CASSPLGATSGGSQETQYF
d_call: TRBD1; v_call: TRBV19; j_call: TRBJ1-1; cdr3_aa: CASSQGVNTEAFF
d_call: TRBD1; v_call: TRBV30; j_call: TRBJ1-5; cdr3_aa: CAWSAGTGGVQPQHF
d_call: NA; v_call: TRBV29-1; j_call: TRBJ1-2; cdr3_aa: CSVLGPGTPYGYTF
d_call: NA; v_call: TRBV7-9; j_call: TRBJ1-5; cdr3_aa: CASTRAGDNQPQHF
d_call: NA; v_call: TRBV13; j_call: TRBJ2-3; cdr3_aa: CASSPPPAGSSTDTQYF
d_call: NA; v_call: TRBV12-5; j_call: TRBJ1-4; cdr3_aa: CASGRFGTAEGEKLFF
d_call: NA; v_call: TRBV29-1; j_call: TRBJ1-1; cdr3_aa: CSVHSYNTEAFF
d_call: NA; v_call: TRBV29-1; j_call: TRBJ2-2; cdr3_aa: CSVEGTYTGELFF
d_call: TRBD1; v_call: TRBV28; j_call: TRBJ2-7; cdr3_aa: CASSSGQGLSEQYF
d_call: NA; v_call: TRBV29-1; j_call: TRBJ2-7; cdr3_aa: CSVVNTRAGEQYF
d_call: NA; v_call: TRBV6-1; j_call: TRBJ1-5; cdr3_aa: CASSEGPGSLMEGPQHF
d_call: NA; v_call: TRBV29-1; j_call: TRBJ1-1; cdr3_aa: CSVFRHDRDPEAFF
d_call: NA; v_call: TRBV12-5; j_call: TRBJ2-3; cdr3_aa: CASGFGDTQYF